Shown below are 6 T cell receptor beta chains from a single sample sequenced in a study of cytomegalovirus exposure and HLA in healthy donors. Here immunoSEQ multiplex PCR was the method, and the copy in TCRdb shows in-frame clones only, minus some. The sample records around 58,000 clones, more than 85% being singletons. The sequencing input was PBMCs. These receptors were obtained from a woman aged 18-29 years in good health and CMV-seronegative.

The chain joins TRBV7-8 to TRBJ1-5, with D tentatively TRBD1 (5 bases). This CDR3 is built from 17 residues. The germline V gene encodes CDR1 SGHVS and CDR2 FQNEAQ. Trimming shortened V by 5 bases and J by 0 bases, and 17 bases separated the two germline ends. CDR3 sequence reads: CASSPKAPGVSNQPQHF. In DNA, the CDR3 is TGTGCCAGCAGCCCCAAAGCACCGGGGGTTAGCAATCAGCCCCAGCATTTT.

The chain carries TRBV7-2 and TRBJ2-7, with 7 positions matching TRBD2. Germline-derived CDR1 and CDR2 are SGHTA and FQGNSA. This CDR3 has 14 residues. After removal of 5 bases from V and 2 bases from J, the junction contained 6 bases not matched to a gene. CDR3 amino acids: CASSRGGGAYEQYF. The CDR3 DNA is TGTGCCAGCAGCCGTGGGGGGGGTGCCTACGAGCAGTACTTC.

This clone was recorded at least ten times. The CDR3 region is CASSEWAGESEKLFF. The CDR3 region has the DNA TGTGCCAGCAGTGAGTGGGCAGGGGAAAGTGAAAAACTGTTTTTT. J is TRBJ1-4 and V is TRBV6-1, with D perhaps matching TRBD1 (6 bases). Germline V CDR1 and CDR2: MNHNS, SASEGT. The CDR3 consists of 15 residues. Between the trimmed V and J ends, which lost 3 bases and 7 bases, there was a span of 15 bases.

CDR3 sequence: CASSPVGSGTDTQYF. The CDR3 DNA reads as TGTGCCAGCAGCCCTGTTGGTAGCGGCACAGATACGCAGTATTTT. The chain links TRBV5-6 to TRBJ2-3; D may be TRBD2 (5 bases). Between the trimmed V and J ends, which lost 4 bases and 1 base, there was a span of 13 bases. The V gene's germline CDR1 is SGHDT and CDR2 YYEEEE. CDR3 size: 15 residues.

CDR3 nucleotide sequence: TGTGCCAGCAGCTTATTTAGCGGGGGGGCCGGGGAGCTGTTTTTT. Residues: CASSLFSGGAGELFF. The chain links TRBV7-2 to TRBJ2-2; 11 bases match TRBD2. The trim removed 2 bases at V and 6 bases at J, leaving 2 bases unmatched. The CDR3 sequence is 15 residues long. CDR1 SGHTA and CDR2 FQGNSA come from the germline V gene.

This chain uses TRBV5-1 with TRBJ2-5, with D perhaps matching TRBD1 (6 bases). The CDR3 runs 15 residues. V was cut by 1 base and J by 5 bases, with 15 bases left in between. Germline V gene sequence: CDR1 SGHRS, CDR2 YFSETQ. The DNA for the CDR3 is TGCGCCAGCAGCTTGACAGGGAAAGGAGAGGAGACCCAGTACTTC. Protein product: CASSLTGKGEETQYF.